This TCR beta chain was identified during a study of tumor-infiltrating lymphocytes in primary liver carcinoma. Study background: The study enrolled male and female patients aged 30 to 69 years. Study-wide points: The 250 largest clones made up significantly more of tumor than blood repertoires (p = 0.039).

The sample holds many counts of this clonotype. What it binds is unknown. The template, roughly 0.45 ug total RNA, yielded TCR beta cDNA made with a constant-region primer. Sequencing libraries for TCR beta derived from three nested multiplex PCR rounds that used slightly modified ARM-PCR. It was with TRBV1-TRBV30 forward primers and a C-beta reverse primer that the first two PCR rounds were run, at roughly 11 cycles each. TCRdb processed the multiplex PCR reads anew with MiXCR; each CDR3 protein has one entry. The table has hundreds of thousands of distinct CDR3 sequences, 65% seen once. The CDR3 is made up of 12 amino acids. Trimming pared 2 bases from V and 7 bases from J, leaving 7 bases between. CDR1 is SNHLY and CDR2 is FYNNEI in the germline V gene. Unsorted whole blood supplied the RNA, and germline DNA was extracted too.

V usage is TRBV2 and J usage is TRBJ2-3, with a possible D match to TRBD2 (6 bases). The sample comprised peripheral blood. This receptor was identified in a man aged 35-49 years with primary liver carcinoma and hepatitis B virus infection. CDR3 DNA sequence: TGTGCCAGCAGTGAACGGGGGAATACGCAGTATTTT. Its protein is CASSERGNTQYF.